Reported below is one T cell receptor beta chain. Its antigen is currently unknown. This CDR3 spans 13 amino acids. Germline V gene data show CDR1 as DFQATT and CDR2 as SNEGSKA (reference sequence). V lost 5 bases, J lost 3 bases, and 10 bases lay in between. These data come from a study of T cells after yellow fever vaccination. Overall study results and limits: The study noted that FACS-sorted repertoires could contain abundant clonotypes contaminating from the bulk population.

Each CDR3 protein gets one entry after TCRdb re-called the 5' RACE reads with MiXCR. This sample yields 500,000 to 650,000 distinct CDR3 sequences, of which around 16% are seen a single time; roughly 17% belongs to the top ten. This chain joins TRBV20-1 and TRBJ2-2; D not certain. The receptor comes from a man aged 18 to 30 who received the YFV17D yellow fever vaccine. The specimen was PBMCs, collected 5 days after the first yellow fever vaccination. For the CDR3, the DNA is TGCAGTGCTCCCCGCGGAGACACCGGGGAGCTGTTTTTT. This sequence encodes CSAPRGDTGELFF.